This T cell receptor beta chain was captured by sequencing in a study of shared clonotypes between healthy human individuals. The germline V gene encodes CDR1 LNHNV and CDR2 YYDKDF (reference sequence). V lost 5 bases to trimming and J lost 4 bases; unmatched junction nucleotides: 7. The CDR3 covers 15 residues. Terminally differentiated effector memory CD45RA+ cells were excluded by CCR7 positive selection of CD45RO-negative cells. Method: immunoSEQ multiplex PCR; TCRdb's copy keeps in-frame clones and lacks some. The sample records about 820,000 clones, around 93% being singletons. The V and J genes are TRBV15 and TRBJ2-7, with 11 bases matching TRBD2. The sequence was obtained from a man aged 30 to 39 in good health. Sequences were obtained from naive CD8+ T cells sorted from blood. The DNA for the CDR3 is TGTGCCACCAGCGACCCCTCTAGCGGGAGGTACGAGCAGTACTTC. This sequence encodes CATSDPSSGRYEQYF.